These 21 T cell receptor beta chains were sequenced from one sample in a study of blood T cell repertoires in COVID-19. Sequencing used immunoSEQ multiplex PCR; TCRdb keeps in-frame clones, though not all of them. Of 650,000 to 800,000 clones listed, around 90% are singletons. Sequenced material: peripheral blood. The receptors shown here come from a woman aged 18-29 years with acute or convalescent COVID-19.

This chain connects TRBV12-3 or TRBV12-4 to TRBJ1-1, with D unclear. The V end lost 6 bases, the J end lost 10 bases, and 12 bases lay between the germline ends. The CDR3 has 11 amino acids. This CDR3 is CASSLGIGAFF. The CDR3 nucleotides read TGTGCCAGCAGCCTAGGAATCGGAGCTTTCTTT.

The chain has TRBV2 and TRBJ2-3, with TRBD2 matching over 7 bases. Germline lookup yields CDR1 SNHLY and CDR2 FYNNEI. This CDR3 contains 15 residues. V lost 3 bases and J lost 2; bases outside the gene matches: 5. Here the CDR3 reads CASSEGLTPTDTQYF. CDR3 DNA sequence: TGTGCCAGCAGTGAGGGACTAACCCCCACAGATACGCAGTATTTT. The whole variable domain, filled in from reference TRBV2 and TRBJ2-3, reads EPEVTQTPSHQVTQMGQEVILRCVPISNHLYFYWYRQILGQKVEFLVSFYNNEISEKSEIFDDQFSVERPDGSNFTLKIRSTKLEDSAMYFCASSEGLTPTDTQYFGPGTRLTVL.

J is TRBJ1-1 and V is TRBV9, with 10 bases matching TRBD1. The CDR3 extends over 18 amino acids. V was clipped by 3 bases and J by 2 bases; unmatched bases: 13. CDR1 is SGDLS, CDR2 YYNGEE, per germline. CDR3 DNA sequence: TGTGCCAGCAGCGCCGAAGGGACAGGGGCCTACTTTAACACTGAAGCTTTCTTT. Its protein is CASSAEGTGAYFNTEAFF.

V is TRBV28 and J is TRBJ1-2; maybe TRBD1 (6 bases). Trimming took 7 bases from V and 4 from J, leaving 10 bases between them. CDR1 and CDR2 from the germline V gene are MDHEN and SYDVKM. CDR3 length: 12 residues. This CDR3 reads CASTVGAYGYTF. CDR3 sequence (DNA): TGTGCCAGCACGGTGGGGGCCTATGGCTACACCTTC.

CDR3 DNA: TGTGCCAGCAGCTTAGCGTTGGGAGTAAGATATGGCTACACCTTC. This translates into CASSLALGVRYGYTF. The rearrangement joins TRBV7-2 to TRBJ1-2; no clear D. Germline CDR1 reads SGHTA; CDR2 reads FQGNSA. The CDR3 sequence is 15 residues long. Trimming pared 0 bases from V and 5 bases from J, leaving 13 bases between.

The chain recombines TRBV19 with TRBJ2-7; 10 bases are shared with TRBD1. Germline CDR1 LNHDA, CDR2 SQIVND (reference sequence). The length of the CDR3 is 15 residues. J lost 0 bases, V lost 4 bases, and 3 bases had no gene match. The CDR3 sequence: CASSRGQGNSYEQYF. The CDR3 DNA sequence: TGTGCCAGTAGTAGGGGACAGGGGAACTCCTACGAGCAGTACTTC.

This sequence joins TRBV14 and TRBJ2-3; 8 positions agree with TRBD1. CDR1 SGHDN and CDR2 FVKESK come from the germline V gene. V lost 0 bases, J lost 3 bases, and 11 bases stayed unmatched. The CDR3 has 18 residues. The chain's CDR3 is CASSQEGTGLIRTDTQYF. The CDR3 region has the DNA TGTGCCAGCAGCCAAGAGGGGACAGGCCTTATACGTACAGATACGCAGTATTTT.

This sequence joins TRBV12-5 and TRBJ2-3; D is ambiguous. This CDR3 is 15 amino acids long. Trimming left V 4 bases short and J 0 bases short, with 11 bases between. Germline V CDR1 and CDR2: LGHNT, FRNRAP. The CDR3 reads CASGSMTASTDTQYF. DNA of the CDR3: TGTGCTAGTGGTTCCATGACTGCCAGCACAGATACGCAGTATTTT.

The V call is TRBV12-3 or TRBV12-4, the J call TRBJ1-5; D is uncertain. The V gene lost 6 bases and the J gene lost 4 bases, with 4 bases spanning the gap. There are 11 residues in the CDR3. The CDR3 DNA is TGTGCCAGCAGCCTTAATCAGCCCCAGCATTTT. Amino acid sequence: CASSLNQPQHF.

The chain joins TRBV11-2 to TRBJ1-6; possibly TRBD1 for D (5 bases). The germline V gene encodes CDR1 SGHAT and CDR2 FQNNGV. The germline V and J ends were trimmed by 1 base and 0 bases, with 10 bases remaining between them. The CDR3 covers 17 residues. DNA of the CDR3: TGTGCCAGCAGCTTAGGCGGGGCTAGCTCCTATAATTCACCCCTCCACTTT. This codes for CASSLGGASSYNSPLHF.

The gene calls are TRBV19 and TRBJ1-1, with D tentatively TRBD1 (5 bases). There are 11 residues in the CDR3. V shed 5 bases and J shed 5 bases, with 6 bases lying between them. In germline, CDR1 is LNHDA, CDR2 SQIVND (reference sequence). CDR3 DNA sequence: TGTGCCAGTAGTGGGGGGACTGAAGCTTTCTTT. The encoded protein is CASSGGTEAFF.

V gene TRBV19 combines with J gene TRBJ1-5; a possible D gene is TRBD1 (5 bases). CDR1 LNHDA and CDR2 SQIVND come from the germline V gene (reference sequence). V lost 3 bases to trimming and J lost 0 bases, with 12 bases between them. CDR3 length: 16 residues. CDR3 loop: CASSILTAYSNQPQHF. The CDR3 region has the DNA TGTGCCAGTAGTATTCTGACAGCTTATAGCAATCAGCCCCAGCATTTT.

The chain couples TRBV6-5 to TRBJ1-2; D gene unclear. V dropped 0 bases and J dropped 2 bases, with 7 bases sitting between them. The CDR3 covers 14 residues. Germline V gene data show CDR1 as MNHEY and CDR2 as SVGAGI. This CDR3 reads CASSYSSGNYGYTF. The CDR3 nucleotides read TGTGCCAGCAGTTACTCGTCGGGGAACTATGGCTACACCTTC.

With respect to this clone: The sample carries other DNA sequences with the same CDR3. The V gene is TRBV28, the J gene TRBJ1-2, with D possibly TRBD1 on 6 matching bases. There are 12 residues in the CDR3. V lost 3 bases, J lost 5 bases, and 7 bases lay in between. Germline V gives CDR1 MDHEN, CDR2 SYDVKM. CDR3 sequence: CASSLRGYGYTF. CDR3 DNA sequence: TGTGCCAGCAGTTTGAGGGGGTATGGCTACACCTTC.

The genes are TRBV5-6 and TRBJ1-5, with D hard to call. The V gene's germline CDR1 is SGHDT and CDR2 YYEEEE. Trimming took off 2 bases at V and 7 bases at J, with 16 bases between the two ends. This CDR3 has 15 residues. The CDR3 loop reads CASSLGYGVGQPQHF. For the CDR3, the DNA is TGTGCCAGCAGCTTAGGTTACGGGGTGGGACAGCCCCAGCATTTT.

This rearrangement joins TRBV14 to TRBJ1-6; possibly TRBD1 for D (6 bases). This CDR3 has 15 residues. The V gene's germline CDR1 is SGHDN and CDR2 FVKESK. Trimming shortened V by 1 base and J by 10 bases, and 14 bases separated the two germline ends. This CDR3 is CASSQGEQGSSPLHF. The CDR3, as DNA: TGTGCCAGCAGCCAAGGGGAACAGGGTTCCTCACCCCTCCACTTT.

The chain employs TRBV4-1 and TRBJ1-5, with D perhaps TRBD1 (5 bases). The CDR3 consists of 15 residues. Germline V gene sequence: CDR1 MGHRA, CDR2 YSYEKL. The V end was cut by 2 bases, the J end by 5 bases, with 13 bases between. The DNA for the CDR3 is TGCGCCAGCAGCCAACTCCCAGGGTCCGATCAGCCCCAGCATTTT. Translating gives CASSQLPGSDQPQHF.

The genes are TRBV6-4 and TRBJ1-1; D remains ambiguous. V shed 2 bases and J shed 2 bases, with 15 bases lying between them. The CDR3 spans 16 residues. Germline V gene lookup returns CDR1 MRHNA and CDR2 SNTAGT. The CDR3 spells CASSDEGRERNTEAFF. The CDR3 DNA sequence: TGTGCCAGCAGTGACGAGGGAAGAGAAAGAAACACTGAAGCTTTCTTT.

The chain links TRBV19 to TRBJ1-1; a possible D gene is TRBD1 (6 bases). CDR1 LNHDA and CDR2 SQIVND come from the germline V gene (reference sequence). The CDR3 spans 12 residues. V was pared by 6 bases and J by 6 bases, with 11 bases between. DNA of the CDR3: TGTGCCAGTAGACCAGGGGTATCTGAAGCTTTCTTT. Residues: CASRPGVSEAFF.

This chain joins TRBV18 and TRBJ1-2; the match to TRBD1 covers 8 bases. This CDR3 is built from 14 residues. CDR1 and CDR2 (germline): KGHSH, LQKENI. After removal of 2 bases from V and 6 bases from J, the junction contained 5 bases not matched to a gene. CDR3 residues: CASSPSGQANGYTF. The CDR3 DNA sequence: TGTGCCAGCTCACCATCGGGACAGGCGAATGGCTACACCTTC.

V usage is TRBV14 and J usage is TRBJ1-3; TRBD1 agrees at 11 bases. The germline V gene has CDR1 SGHDN and CDR2 FVKESK. The CDR3 runs 16 residues. V gave up 4 bases and J gave up 1 base; unmatched junction bases: 3. In DNA form, the CDR3 reads TGTGCCAGCAGCCCGTGGGACAGGGGGTCTGGAAACACCATATATTTT. This codes for CASSPWDRGSGNTIYF.